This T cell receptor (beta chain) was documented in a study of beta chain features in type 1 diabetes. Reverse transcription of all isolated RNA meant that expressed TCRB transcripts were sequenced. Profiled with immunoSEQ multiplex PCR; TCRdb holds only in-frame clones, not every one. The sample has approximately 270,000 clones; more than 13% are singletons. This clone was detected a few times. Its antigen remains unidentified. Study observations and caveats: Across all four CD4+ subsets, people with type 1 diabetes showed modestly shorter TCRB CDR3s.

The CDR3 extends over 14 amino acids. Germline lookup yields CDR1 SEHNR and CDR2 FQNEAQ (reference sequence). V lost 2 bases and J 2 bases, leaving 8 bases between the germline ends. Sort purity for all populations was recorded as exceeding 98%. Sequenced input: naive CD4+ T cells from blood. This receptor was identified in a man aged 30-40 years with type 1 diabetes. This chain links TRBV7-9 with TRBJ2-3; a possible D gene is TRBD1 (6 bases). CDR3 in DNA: TGTGCCAGCAGCTTATCAGGGGTCACAGATACGCAGTATTTT. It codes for CASSLSGVTDTQYF. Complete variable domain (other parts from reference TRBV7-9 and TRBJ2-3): DTGVSQNPRHKITKRGQNVTFRCDPISEHNRLYWYRQTLGQGPEFLTYFQNEAQLEKSRLLSDRFSAERPKGSFSTLEIQRTEQGDSAMYLCASSLSGVTDTQYFGPGTRLTVL.